These T cell receptor beta chains were read from a single sample in a study of cytomegalovirus exposure and HLA in healthy donors. The method was immunoSEQ multiplex PCR; TCRdb's version includes in-frame clones alone and lacks a portion of them. This sample yields roughly 120,000 clones, of which roughly 9.9% are seen a single time; 3% belongs to the top ten. Material for sequencing was PBMCs. Receptors were obtained from a man aged 30-40 years in good health and CMV-seronegative. CDR3s include the opening cysteine and the closing phenylalanine or tryptophan. Each record gives: CDR3 DNA, CDR3 protein, D gene, CDR3 length, V gene, clone size, J gene. A D gene is named only where the DNA matches it firmly. Size tells how often a clone was seen (once, few, many) or the class of an expanded clone, and some rows leave it out.

CDR3 DNA: TGCGCCAGCAGCTTAAGGCGGGGGGAAGAGACCCAGTACTTC
CDR3 protein: CASSLRRGEETQYF
D gene: TRBD2
CDR3 length: 14
V gene: TRBV5-1
clone size: NA
J gene: TRBJ2-5

CDR3 DNA: TGTGCCAGCTCACCAAATCGAGGGGGTACTAATGAAAAACTGTTTTTT
CDR3 protein: CASSPNRGGTNEKLFF
D gene: NA
CDR3 length: 16
V gene: TRBV18
clone size: NA
J gene: TRBJ1-4

CDR3 DNA: TGTGCCAGCAGTTACAGGGGAGGCACTGAAGCTTTCTTT
CDR3 protein: CASSYRGGTEAFF
D gene: TRBD1
CDR3 length: 13
V gene: TRBV27
clone size: NA
J gene: TRBJ1-1

CDR3 DNA: TGTGCCAGCAGTTACCGGGAACGCACTGAAGCTTTCTTT
CDR3 protein: CASSYRERTEAFF
D gene: NA
CDR3 length: 13
V gene: TRBV6-5
clone size: NA
J gene: TRBJ1-1

CDR3 DNA: TGTGCCAGCAGCTTAGGGAGGGGGCGTTGGGAGACCCAGTACTTC
CDR3 protein: CASSLGRGRWETQYF
D gene: NA
CDR3 length: 15
V gene: TRBV7-6
clone size: NA
J gene: TRBJ2-5

CDR3 DNA: TGTGCCAGCAGGCAGACAGGGACCCAACAGCCCCAGCATTTT
CDR3 protein: CASRQTGTQQPQHF
D gene: TRBD1
CDR3 length: 14
V gene: TRBV2
clone size: NA
J gene: TRBJ1-5

CDR3 DNA: TGCGCCAGCAGCTTACAGGGTTACGAGCAGTACTTC
CDR3 protein: CASSLQGYEQYF
D gene: NA
CDR3 length: 12
V gene: TRBV5-1
clone size: NA
J gene: TRBJ2-7

CDR3 DNA: TGTGCCAGCCGTATGGACAGGGGCGCCGGGGAGCTGTTTTTT
CDR3 protein: CASRMDRGAGELFF
D gene: TRBD1
CDR3 length: 14
V gene: TRBV7-3
clone size: NA
J gene: TRBJ2-2

CDR3 DNA: TGCAGTGCTAGGCGGGCCGGTGAGCAGTTCTTC
CDR3 protein: CSARRAGEQFF
D gene: NA
CDR3 length: 11
V gene: TRBV20-1
clone size: NA
J gene: TRBJ2-1

CDR3 DNA: TGCGCCAGCAGCCAAGGACTAGCGGGAAGTGTCTACGAGCAGTACTTC
CDR3 protein: CASSQGLAGSVYEQYF
D gene: TRBD2
CDR3 length: 16
V gene: TRBV4-1
clone size: NA
J gene: TRBJ2-7

CDR3 DNA: TGTGCCAGCAGCTCCGGGACAGGGAACATTCAGTACTTC
CDR3 protein: CASSSGTGNIQYF
D gene: TRBD1
CDR3 length: 13
V gene: TRBV7-9
clone size: few
J gene: TRBJ2-4

CDR3 DNA: TGCGCCAGCAGCTTTGGGGGCATGGACTATGGCTACACCTTC
CDR3 protein: CASSFGGMDYGYTF
D gene: NA
CDR3 length: 14
V gene: TRBV5-1
clone size: NA
J gene: TRBJ1-2

CDR3 DNA: TGTGCCAGCAGCTCGGGACTCGGAAACCAGCCCCAGCATTTT
CDR3 protein: CASSSGLGNQPQHF
D gene: NA
CDR3 length: 14
V gene: TRBV5-4
clone size: NA
J gene: TRBJ1-5

CDR3 DNA: TGTGCCTGGAGCACCGGGACTTCGACTAGCACAGATACGCAGTATTTT
CDR3 protein: CAWSTGTSTSTDTQYF
D gene: NA
CDR3 length: 16
V gene: TRBV30
clone size: few
J gene: TRBJ2-3

CDR3 DNA: TGTGCCAGCAGTTACCCCGGGACAGGGGTGTTAGAGCAGTACTTC
CDR3 protein: CASSYPGTGVLEQYF
D gene: TRBD1
CDR3 length: 15
V gene: TRBV28
clone size: NA
J gene: TRBJ2-5

CDR3 DNA: TGTGCCAGCAGTTTATGGGTGTCAGGTTCGCCGTATGAGCAGTTCTTC
CDR3 protein: CASSLWVSGSPYEQFF
D gene: NA
CDR3 length: 16
V gene: TRBV27
clone size: NA
J gene: TRBJ2-1

CDR3 DNA: TGTGCCAGCCACGAGGGTTACACTGAAGCTTTCTTT
CDR3 protein: CASHEGYTEAFF
D gene: NA
CDR3 length: 12
V gene: TRBV6-1
clone size: few
J gene: TRBJ1-1

CDR3 DNA: TGTGCCAGCAGTTACTCCAGCTCCTACGAGCAGTACTTC
CDR3 protein: CASSYSSSYEQYF
D gene: NA
CDR3 length: 13
V gene: TRBV6-6
clone size: few
J gene: TRBJ2-7

CDR3 DNA: TGCAGCGCCGAGACAGACTACGAGCAGTACTTC
CDR3 protein: CSAETDYEQYF
D gene: NA
CDR3 length: 11
V gene: TRBV29-1
clone size: NA
J gene: TRBJ2-7

CDR3 DNA: TGTGCCAGTAGTATAGTTTTACAGGCGAACACCGGGGAGCTGTTTTTT
CDR3 protein: CASSIVLQANTGELFF
D gene: NA
CDR3 length: 16
V gene: TRBV19
clone size: few
J gene: TRBJ2-2

CDR3 DNA: TGTGCCAGCAGGGGACTAGCGGGAGGAGACGAGCAGTACTTC
CDR3 protein: CASRGLAGGDEQYF
D gene: TRBD2
CDR3 length: 14
V gene: TRBV7-2
clone size: few
J gene: TRBJ2-7

CDR3 DNA: TGTGCCAGCACCCGAGTCGGACTCAACTATGGCTACACCTTC
CDR3 protein: CASTRVGLNYGYTF
D gene: NA
CDR3 length: 14
V gene: TRBV6-5
clone size: NA
J gene: TRBJ1-2

CDR3 DNA: TGTGCCAGCAGACTCGGGCTAGCGGGGACCACAGATACGCAGTATTTT
CDR3 protein: CASRLGLAGTTDTQYF
D gene: TRBD2
CDR3 length: 16
V gene: TRBV7-2
clone size: few
J gene: TRBJ2-3

CDR3 DNA: TGCGCCAGCAGCGCGGGGGGACCACAATATGGCTACACCTTC
CDR3 protein: CASSAGGPQYGYTF
D gene: NA
CDR3 length: 14
V gene: TRBV5-1
clone size: many
J gene: TRBJ1-2

CDR3 DNA: TGTGCCACCAGCAGGGATGGACAGAGACAAGAGACCCAGTACTTC
CDR3 protein: CATSRDGQRQETQYF
D gene: NA
CDR3 length: 15
V gene: TRBV15
clone size: few
J gene: TRBJ2-5